Following are 28 T cell receptor beta chains from one sample sequenced in a study of PD-1 blockade in classical Hodgkin lymphoma. Brentuximab vedotin exposure varied, and every patient relapsed after autologous stem cell transplantation. Using immunoSEQ multiplex PCR, the repertoire was profiled, and TCRdb retains in-frame clones only, with some absent. In the table there are about 150,000 clones, approximately 72% of which are singletons. The sample consisted of peripheral blood mononuclear cells (PBMCs), taken before the second cycle of nivolumab. These receptors were obtained from a human donor with classical Hodgkin lymphoma.

The chain recombines TRBV10-3 with TRBJ1-2; D remains ambiguous. This CDR3 is built from 14 residues. The germline gives CDR1 ENHRY, CDR2 SYGVKD. Between the trimmed V and J ends, which lost 0 bases and 6 bases, there was a span of 11 bases. Written as DNA, the CDR3 is TGTGCCATCAGTGAGTCGGGCAGACCCAATGGCTACACCTTC. Translated, it gives CAISESGRPNGYTF.

This clone was seen just once. The chain carries TRBV19 and TRBJ2-5; D unresolved. The V end was cut by 4 bases, the J end by 0 bases, with 0 bases between. The CDR3 sequence is 11 residues long. Germline V lookup: CDR1 LNHDA, CDR2 SQIVND (reference sequence). The CDR3 spells CASSNQETQYF. The CDR3 region has the DNA TGTGCCAGTAGTAACCAAGAGACCCAGTACTTC.

The rearrangement links TRBV18 to TRBJ2-1, with a possible D match to TRBD2 (6 bases). Germline V lookup: CDR1 KGHSH, CDR2 LQKENI. The CDR3 consists of 13 residues. V shed 4 bases and J shed 5 bases, with 9 bases lying between them. CDR3 region: CASSRLGHNEQFF. CDR3 coding DNA: TGTGCCAGCTCACGACTAGGACACAATGAGCAGTTCTTC.

The chain employs TRBV6-1 and TRBJ2-7, with 9 bases that match TRBD1. The CDR3 consists of 14 residues. The V segment lost 5 bases and the J segment 7 bases; nucleotides outside the gene matches: 9. The germline CDR1 and CDR2 sequences are MNHNS and SASEGT. The CDR3 DNA follows: TGTGCCAGCAGTAACCGGGACAGGGCGGGTGAGCAGTACTTC. As protein: CASSNRDRAGEQYF.

This clone has just one count. In nucleotides, the CDR3 is TGTGCCATCAGTGAGGGTGGTGGGGGCTACACCTTC. Its protein is CAISEGGGGYTF. The gene calls are TRBV10-3 and TRBJ1-2; no definite D call. The V gene lost 2 bases and the J gene lost 8 bases, with 9 bases spanning the gap. This CDR3 comprises 12 residues. Germline loops: CDR1 ENHRY, CDR2 SYGVKD.

This chain links TRBV19 with TRBJ2-1, with D possibly being TRBD2 (7 bases). CDR1 and CDR2 (germline): LNHDA, SQIVND (reference sequence). The V end lost 3 bases, the J end lost 9 bases, and 18 bases lay between the germline ends. The CDR3 is made up of 15 amino acids. CDR3 sequence reads: CASSISGGRGGEQFF. The CDR3 DNA sequence: TGTGCCAGTAGTATTAGTGGCGGGAGAGGGGGTGAGCAGTTCTTC.

This clone was counted only a few times. The genes are TRBV6-1 and TRBJ1-2; D is ambiguous. V shed 2 bases and J shed 0 bases, with 16 bases lying between them. Germline lookup yields CDR1 MNHNS and CDR2 SASEGT. This CDR3 comprises 17 residues. The CDR3 region has the DNA TGTGCCAGCAGTGAAACATTCGGGCGGGGAGCTAACTATGGCTACACCTTC. This sequence encodes CASSETFGRGANYGYTF.

J is TRBJ2-5 and V is TRBV7-2, with TRBD2 as a possible D gene (6 bases). The CDR3 length is 14 residues. The V and J ends lost 5 bases and 2 bases respectively, with 12 bases between them. The germline V gene encodes CDR1 SGHTA and CDR2 FQGNSA. CDR3 protein: CASSPDGGQETQYF. Written as DNA, the CDR3 is TGTGCCAGCAGCCCCGATGGGGGGCAAGAGACCCAGTACTTC.

This clone was counted a single time. The chain uses TRBV5-1 and TRBJ2-1; the match to TRBD1 covers 8 bases. The V and J ends lost 0 bases and 3 bases, in that order; junction bases with no gene match: 5. The CDR3 totals 16 residues. The germline CDR1 and CDR2 sequences are SGHRS and YFSETQ. CDR3 DNA sequence: TGCGCCAGCAGCTTGGGGACAGGGCGATACTACAATGAGCAGTTCTTC. Its translation is CASSLGTGRYYNEQFF.

CDR3 in amino acids: CASSVGISGNTIYF. The DNA of the CDR3 is TGTGCCAGCAGTGTTGGGATTTCTGGAAACACCATATATTTT. The J gene is TRBJ1-3, the V gene TRBV2, with no clear D. The germline V gene has CDR1 SNHLY and CDR2 FYNNEI. Trimming removed 4 bases from V and 1 base from J, with 8 bases in between. The CDR3 runs 14 residues. Full variable domain (rest looked up from reference TRBV2 and TRBJ1-3): EPEVTQTPSHQVTQMGQEVILRCVPISNHLYFYWYRQILGQKVEFLVSFYNNEISEKSEIFDDQFSVERPDGSNFTLKIRSTKLEDSAMYFCASSVGISGNTIYFGEGSWLTVV.

There are a few counts of this clone. V and J are TRBV7-9 and TRBJ1-1; D is unclear. CDR1 and CDR2 from the germline V gene are SEHNR and FQNEAQ (reference sequence). The CDR3 loop spans 12 amino acids. The V gene lost 4 bases and the J gene lost 4 bases, with 7 bases spanning the gap. CDR3 loop: CASSSLGTEAFF. CDR3 nucleotide sequence: TGTGCCAGCAGCTCCCTGGGCACTGAAGCTTTCTTT.

The chain combines TRBV10-3 with TRBJ1-1; 8 bases are shared with TRBD1. Trimming at V came to 1 base and at J to 3 bases, leaving 4 bases not matched to a gene. The germline CDR1 and CDR2 sequences are ENHRY and SYGVKD. This CDR3 comprises 15 residues. Here the CDR3 reads CAISEWTGRDTEAFF. The CDR3 DNA reads as TGTGCCATCAGTGAGTGGACAGGGAGGGACACTGAAGCTTTCTTT.

This chain links TRBV6-4 with TRBJ1-4; a weak D match, TRBD1 (5 bases). Germline loops: CDR1 MRHNA, CDR2 SNTAGT. The CDR3 has 14 amino acids. V lost 7 bases and J 4 bases, leaving 13 bases between the germline ends. This chain's CDR3 is CASNIRDLNEKLFF. The CDR3 region has the DNA TGTGCCAGCAATATCCGGGACCTTAATGAAAAACTGTTTTTT.

The chain is built from TRBV12-5 and TRBJ2-3, with no clear D. The CDR3 has 14 residues. The V and J ends lost 4 bases and 2 bases respectively, with 10 bases between them. Germline V gene data show CDR1 as LGHNT and CDR2 as FRNRAP. DNA of the CDR3: TGTGCTAGTGGTTCCCCGATGGCCACAGATACGCAGTATTTT. Translating gives CASGSPMATDTQYF.

The gene calls are TRBV7-6 and TRBJ2-7; 9 bases agree with TRBD1. The germline gives CDR1 SGHVS, CDR2 FNYEAQ. CDR3 size: 15 residues. The V segment lost 4 bases and the J segment 3 bases; nucleotides outside the gene matches: 7. This CDR3 is CASSWGQGVFYEQYF. The DNA for the CDR3 is TGTGCCAGCAGCTGGGGACAGGGAGTCTTCTACGAGCAGTACTTC.

A few counts support this clone. The chain has TRBV18 and TRBJ1-5; D perhaps matches TRBD1 (5 bases). V lost 3 bases, J lost 5 bases, and 17 bases lay in between. The CDR3 sequence is 16 residues long. Germline V CDR1 and CDR2: KGHSH, LQKENI. As DNA, the CDR3 is TGTGCCAGCTCACCGCCCGGTCGGGGCTGGGATCAGCCCCAGCATTTT. Its protein is CASSPPGRGWDQPQHF.

This clone appeared once. The DNA for the CDR3 is TGTGCCAGCAGTGAATACGAGCAGTACTTC. This encodes CASSEYEQYF. The chain uses TRBV25-1 and TRBJ2-7; D is ambiguous. V lost 0 bases and J lost 6, with 0 bases in between. In germline, CDR1 is MGHDK, CDR2 SYGVNS. CDR3 length: 10 amino acids.

V usage is TRBV18 and J usage is TRBJ2-5; no definite D call. The V gene's germline CDR1 is KGHSH and CDR2 LQKENI. CDR3 length equals 12 residues. V was trimmed by 10 bases and J by 5 bases, leaving 14 bases between them. The CDR3 region has the DNA TGTGCCACCGAGAAGCTAACGGAGACCCAGTACTTC. This codes for CATEKLTETQYF.

The chain carries TRBV27 and TRBJ2-3, with TRBD2 matching over 8 bases. The CDR3 extends over 17 amino acids. Germline V gene sequence: CDR1 MNHEY, CDR2 SMNVEV (reference sequence). The ends lost 3 bases at V and 1 base at J; junction bases unmatched: 9. CDR3 in DNA: TGTGCCAGCAGTTTTCTCCGAGCGGGAGTGGGCACAGATACGCAGTATTTT. Its translation: CASSFLRAGVGTDTQYF.

J is TRBJ1-5 and V is TRBV4-1; a weak D match, TRBD1 (6 bases). The CDR3 runs 18 residues. The V end was cut by 0 bases, the J end by 0 bases, with 15 bases between. Germline V lookup: CDR1 MGHRA, CDR2 YSYEKL. CDR3 in DNA: TGCGCCAGCAGCCAAGATTTGGGGGGCGCGAATAGCAATCAGCCCCAGCATTTT. Translating gives CASSQDLGGANSNQPQHF.

Only a few counts were recorded for this clone. The V and J genes are TRBV4-3 and TRBJ2-3; the D gene is possibly TRBD2 (6 bases). V dropped 3 bases and J dropped 2 bases, with 12 bases sitting between them. There are 15 residues in the CDR3. Looked up from germline, CDR1 is LGHNA and CDR2 is YSLEER. The CDR3 is CASSHRSGFTDTQYF. The CDR3, as DNA: TGCGCCAGCAGCCATCGTAGCGGTTTCACAGATACGCAGTATTTT.

This clone is a singleton in its sample. V gene TRBV6-6 combines with J gene TRBJ2-5; D uncertain. V lost 8 bases, J lost 5 bases, and 9 bases lay in between. CDR1 MNHNY and CDR2 SVGAGI come from the germline V gene (reference sequence). The CDR3 covers 11 residues. DNA of the CDR3: TGTGCCAGCCATCATAGGGAGACCCAGTACTTC. Amino acids: CASHHRETQYF.

The table lists this clone with a count of one. V gene TRBV2 combines with J gene TRBJ1-5; D is unclear. Deletions cut 6 bases from V and 0 bases from J, with 9 bases between. The CDR3 runs 14 residues. CDR1 is SNHLY, CDR2 FYNNEI, per germline. DNA of the CDR3: TGTGCCAGCAGACGACACCGTAGCAATCAGCCCCAGCATTTT. It is translated as CASRRHRSNQPQHF.

The chain has TRBV5-6 and TRBJ2-7, with D tentatively TRBD1 (5 bases). The CDR3 extends over 14 amino acids. Trimming removed 1 base from V and 2 bases from J, with 10 bases in between. CDR1 and CDR2 (germline): SGHDT, YYEEEE. CDR3 DNA: TGTGCCAGCAGCTTGTCGACAGCTACCTACGAGCAGTACTTC. Translated, it gives CASSLSTATYEQYF.

The chain couples TRBV29-1 to TRBJ1-4, with D possibly being TRBD1 (6 bases). V dropped 4 bases and J dropped 4 bases, with 13 bases sitting between them. The CDR3 contains 14 residues. Germline V gene lookup returns CDR1 SQVTM and CDR2 ANQGSEA. CDR3 bases: TGCAGCGTTGTGGGGCGGGGGCTTAATGAAAAACTGTTTTTT. Encoded protein: CSVVGRGLNEKLFF.

The chain has TRBV28 and TRBJ2-3, with 12 bases lining up with TRBD2. The CDR3 loop spans 20 amino acids. Per germline, CDR1 MDHEN and CDR2 SYDVKM. V lost 0 bases, J lost 5 bases, and 15 bases stayed unmatched. This CDR3 reads CASSLWGASRASGRVDTQYF. For the CDR3, the DNA is TGTGCCAGCAGTTTATGGGGGGCAAGCCGGGCTAGCGGGAGGGTAGATACGCAGTATTTT.

The chain is built from TRBV7-2 and TRBJ2-5; D call uncertain. The germline gives CDR1 SGHTA, CDR2 FQGNSA. The CDR3 has 13 residues. V shed 4 bases and J shed 5 bases, with 11 bases lying between them. DNA of the CDR3: TGTGCCAGCAGCTCCCACGCGTTGGAGACCCAGTACTTC. Translating it yields CASSSHALETQYF.

This chain links TRBV27 with TRBJ2-5; possibly TRBD1 for D (6 bases). The DNA end favors TRBJ2-7, so the J call may be wrong. The CDR3 covers 16 residues. Looked up from germline, CDR1 is MNHEY and CDR2 is SMNVEV (reference sequence). CDR3 loop: CASSPNLRTESYEQYF. DNA of the CDR3: TGTGCCAGCAGTCCCAACTTAAGGACAGAATCCTACGAGCAGTACTTC.